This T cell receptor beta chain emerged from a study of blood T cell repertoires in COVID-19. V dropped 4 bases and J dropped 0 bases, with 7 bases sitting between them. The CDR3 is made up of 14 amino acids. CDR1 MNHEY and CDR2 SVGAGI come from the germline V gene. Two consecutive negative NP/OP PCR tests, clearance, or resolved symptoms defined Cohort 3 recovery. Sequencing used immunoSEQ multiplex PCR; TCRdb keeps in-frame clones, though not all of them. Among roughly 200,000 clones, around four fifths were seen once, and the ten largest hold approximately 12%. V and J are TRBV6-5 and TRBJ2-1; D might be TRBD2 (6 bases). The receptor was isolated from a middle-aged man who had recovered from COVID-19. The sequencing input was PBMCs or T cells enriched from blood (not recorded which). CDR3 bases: TGTGCCAGCAGTTTAGCGGTCTCCTACAATGAGCAGTTCTTC. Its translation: CASSLAVSYNEQFF.